A single sample is the source of the 8 T cell receptor beta chains below, sequenced in a study of CD8 T cells in ankylosing spondylitis (TCRdb year 2017). These receptors lack a known antigen. On the study overall, not on this receptor specifically: Blood from ankylosing spondylitis patients appeared to be characterized by a TCR beta motif made up of fewer than ten highly homologous amino acid variants.

The library was produced with 5' RACE. Sequenced using an Illumina HiSeq 2500. In-frame beta chains were kept once TCRdb had trimmed the public reads at Q25 with fastp and called clones with MiXCR. Rows matching on CDR3 protein sequence are summarized as one entry with the most common DNA and genes. Counted in this sample were about 480,000 distinct CDR3 sequences; 17% of them appeared once. The top ten constitute approximately 0.93% of the sample. Material: blood, either unsorted or a sorted T cell fraction (not recorded which). Receptor source: a male donor with ankylosing spondylitis.

The V and J genes are TRBV5-1 and TRBJ2-1; no clear D gene. V was cut by 1 base and J by 4 bases, with 12 bases left in between. The CDR3 has 15 residues. CDR1 and CDR2 (germline): SGHRS, YFSETQ. The chain's CDR3 is CASSLPTFPYNEQFF. CDR3 DNA sequence: TGCGCCAGCAGCTTGCCAACCTTTCCTTACAATGAGCAGTTCTTC.

The CDR3 loop reads CASRDRDIDQPQHF. The CDR3 DNA reads as TGTGCCAGCAGGGACCGGGACATCGATCAGCCCCAGCATTTT. The chain links TRBV12-3 or TRBV12-4 to TRBJ1-5; tentatively, D is TRBD1 (6 bases). The CDR3 extends over 14 amino acids. The V end lost 6 bases, the J end lost 5 bases, and 14 bases lay between the germline ends.

This clonotype was found once. The chain recombines TRBV15 with TRBJ2-1, with 12 bases fitting TRBD2. The CDR3 sequence is 18 residues long. Germline CDR1 LNHNV, CDR2 YYDKDF (reference sequence). The junction had 7 bases not matched to a gene; V was cut back by 0 bases and J by 4 bases. The CDR3 sequence is CATSRERTSGGLYNEQFF. CDR3 nucleotides: TGTGCCACCAGCAGAGAGCGTACTAGCGGGGGGCTATACAATGAGCAGTTCTTC.

The chain carries TRBV30 and TRBJ1-2, with a possible D match to TRBD1 (6 bases). Trimming left V 3 bases short and J 2 bases short, with 16 bases between. Germline values: CDR1 GTSNPN, CDR2 SVGIG (reference sequence). The CDR3 extends over 15 amino acids. The CDR3 is CAWSYLVGQNYGYTF. In DNA, the CDR3 is TGTGCCTGGAGCTACCTGGTCGGACAGAACTATGGCTACACCTTC.

There are a few counts of this clonotype. The chain recombines TRBV12-5 with TRBJ2-3, with TRBD1 matching over 8 bases. CDR3 size: 13 residues. Germline V lookup: CDR1 LGHNT, CDR2 FRNRAP. CDR3 protein: CAAGGEAPDTQYF. The CDR3 bases are TGTGCCGCAGGGGGCGAAGCCCCAGATACGCAGTATTTT.

The V and J genes are TRBV11-2 and TRBJ1-2, with D possibly being TRBD1 (6 bases). The V and J ends lost 5 bases and 3 bases respectively, with 19 bases between them. The CDR3 sequence is 16 residues long. Germline CDR1 is SGHAT and CDR2 is FQNNGV. The CDR3 DNA reads TGTGCCAGCAGCACACGGGGGGGCGGGGTTGACTATGGCTACACCTTC. Translated: CASSTRGGGVDYGYTF.

This clonotype was counted a few times. V and J are TRBV9 and TRBJ2-1, with TRBD1 matching 10 bases. The V gene end was trimmed by 4 bases and the J gene end by 9 bases; junction bases not matched to a gene: 10. There are 15 residues in the CDR3. CDR1 and CDR2 (germline): SGDLS, YYNGEE. The CDR3 here is CASSLTGGEVSEQFF. CDR3 sequence (DNA): TGTGCCAGCAGCTTGACAGGGGGCGAAGTAAGTGAGCAGTTCTTC.

The V and J genes are TRBV5-1 and TRBJ1-1; the D is unclear. This CDR3 is built from 14 residues. The germline V gene has CDR1 SGHRS and CDR2 YFSETQ. The V gene lost 3 bases and the J gene lost 0 bases, with 9 bases spanning the gap. CDR3 sequence: CASSSRPVNTEAFF. The CDR3 nucleotides read TGCGCCAGCAGCTCCCGGCCGGTGAACACTGAAGCTTTCTTT.